This T cell receptor beta chain was recorded in a study of blood T cell repertoires in COVID-19. Only in-frame clones appear in the TCRdb table, and some are missing; sequencing was by immunoSEQ multiplex PCR. The table has around 38,000 clones, around 87% seen once. This clone was recorded only once. From germline, CDR1 is LGHDT and CDR2 YNNKEL (reference sequence). Trimming shortened V by 1 base and J by 4 bases, and 5 bases separated the two germline ends. CDR3 size: 13 residues. The sequence derives from a man in his 70s with acute or convalescent COVID-19. The sample consisted of peripheral blood. The V gene is TRBV3-1 (or the pseudogene TRBV3-2), the J gene TRBJ1-3, with D unresolved. In DNA, the CDR3 is TGTGCCAGCAGCCAAGGGAGGGGAAACACCATATATTTT. It encodes CASSQGRGNTIYF.